The following is a T cell receptor (beta chain) sequence with its context. The entry originates in a study of blood T cell repertoires in COVID-19. The wider study: COVID-19 samples from acute and convalescent phases originated in the United States, Italy and Spain.

The repertoire was sequenced with immunoSEQ multiplex PCR; TCRdb's copy has only in-frame clones and lacks some. The profile shows a few hundred thousand clones, about three quarters of them singletons. This CDR3 has 11 amino acids. From germline, CDR1 is LGHDT and CDR2 YNNKEL (reference sequence). V gave up 2 bases and J gave up 11 bases, with 7 bases separating them. The chain combines TRBV3-1 (or the pseudogene TRBV3-2) with TRBJ2-4; D remains ambiguous. This clonotype was sampled from a woman aged 70 to 79 with acute or convalescent COVID-19. Sequenced sample: peripheral blood. CDR3: CASSQSSVQYF. The DNA for the CDR3 is TGTGCCAGCAGCCAATCATCAGTTCAGTACTTC.